This T cell receptor beta chain is from a study of beta chain features in type 1 diabetes. Whole-study results and caveats: VDJ junctions sequenced from type 1 diabetes patients showed fewer insertions and more deletions. Shorter TCRB CDR3s, moderately but significantly so, were found in Type 1 diabetes patients in all four CD4+ subsets.

The CDR3 runs to 18 residues. Trimming removed 1 base from V and 1 base from J; junction bases left unmatched: 7. CDR1 SGHTA and CDR2 FQGNSA come from the germline V gene. About this clone: Its matching antigen is unknown.

Expressed TCRB transcripts were sequenced because the isolated RNA had all been reverse transcribed beforehand. Using immunoSEQ multiplex PCR, the repertoire was profiled, and TCRdb retains in-frame clones only, with some absent. The sample lists 350,000 to 450,000 clones; more than 11% were seen once. V usage is TRBV7-2 and J usage is TRBJ2-3, with 11 nucleotides matching TRBD2. The TCR was taken from a man aged 25 to 45 in good health. What was sequenced was naive CD4+ T cells from blood. The CDR3 DNA reads TGTGCCAGCAGCTTAGGACTAGCGGGGACTCCCCGCACAGATACGCAGTATTTT. Translated: CASSLGLAGTPRTDTQYF.